A single sample gave rise to the 28 T cell receptor beta chains below, sequenced in a study of blood T cell repertoires in COVID-19. Libraries were prepared by immunoSEQ multiplex PCR; TCRdb keeps only in-frame clonotypes and omits some of them. This sample has 250,000 or so clones, with approximately 88% found just once. Sequences were obtained from peripheral blood. The receptor source for this set is a woman aged 40-49 years who had recovered from COVID-19.

The chain has TRBV6-2 or TRBV6-3 and TRBJ2-1; 16 nucleotides align to TRBD2. The J segment lost 15 bases and the V segment lost 5 bases, leaving 7 bases of the junction unmatched. Germline V gives CDR1 MNHEY, CDR2 SVGEGT. The CDR3 is 14 amino acids. DNA for the CDR3: TGTGCCAGCAGTCGACCGGGACTAGCGGGAGGGCTGTTCTTC. This sequence encodes CASSRPGLAGGLFF.

V gene TRBV9 combines with J gene TRBJ1-1; 8 bases match TRBD1. From germline, CDR1 is SGDLS and CDR2 YYNGEE. V trimming: 4 bases; J trimming: 5 bases; junction bases outside the gene matches: 16. The CDR3 sequence is 17 residues long. CDR3 DNA: TGTGCCAGCAGCCCAATGCACAGGGGGATGAGGATGACTGAAGCTTTCTTT. Residues: CASSPMHRGMRMTEAFF.

The chain employs TRBV14 and TRBJ2-1; D might be TRBD1 (7 bases). The CDR3 is made up of 14 amino acids. V dropped 1 base and J dropped 8 bases, with 12 bases sitting between them. CDR1 is SGHDN, CDR2 FVKESK, per germline. CDR3 DNA sequence: TGTGCCAGCAGCCAAGGTCCAGGGGGGTATGAGCAGTTCTTC. Translated, it gives CASSQGPGGYEQFF.

This chain uses TRBV28 with TRBJ1-1, with a possible D match to TRBD1 (6 bases). V was trimmed by 2 bases and J by 5 bases, leaving 9 bases between them. The CDR3 runs to 13 residues. Germline V CDR1 and CDR2: MDHEN, SYDVKM. CDR3 in amino acids: CASSLPDSTEAFF. CDR3 bases: TGTGCCAGCAGTTTACCGGACAGTACTGAAGCTTTCTTT. The full variable domain, completed using reference TRBV28 and TRBJ1-1, is DVKVTQSSRYLVKRTGEKVFLECVQDMDHENMFWYRQDPGLGLRLIYFSYDVKMKEKGDIPEGYSVSREKKERFSLILESASTNQTSMYLCASSLPDSTEAFFGQGTRLTVV.

The chain has TRBV2 and TRBJ2-1, with 8 bases identical to TRBD2. The germline gives CDR1 SNHLY, CDR2 FYNNEI. V was pared by 6 bases and J by 8 bases, with 12 bases of the junction left unmatched. CDR3 length: 15 amino acids. CDR3 nucleotide sequence: TGTGCCAGCAGATTAGCGGGATATGGAGTCTATGAGCAGTTCTTC. It encodes CASRLAGYGVYEQFF.

The rearrangement joins TRBV5-6 to TRBJ1-1; no clear D. The germline V gene has CDR1 SGHDT and CDR2 YYEEEE. The length of the CDR3 is 14 residues. V was cut by 1 base and J by 0 bases, with 7 bases left in between. CDR3 residues: CASSLRTMNTEAFF. As DNA, the CDR3 is TGTGCCAGCAGCTTGAGGACTATGAACACTGAAGCTTTCTTT.

The rearrangement joins TRBV7-9 to TRBJ2-7; 14 nucleotides match TRBD2. Looked up from germline, CDR1 is SEHNR and CDR2 is FQNEAQ (reference sequence). This CDR3 has 17 residues. Losses at the gene ends were 0 bases for V and 2 bases for J; bases not matched to a gene: 3. The CDR3 spells CASSLAGTSGGPYEQYF. The CDR3 nucleotides are TGTGCCAGCAGCTTAGCCGGGACTAGCGGGGGCCCCTACGAGCAGTACTTC. The variable domain in full, completed from reference TRBV7-9 and TRBJ2-7, reads DTGVSQNPRHKITKRGQNVTFRCDPISEHNRLYWYRQTLGQGPEFLTYFQNEAQLEKSRLLSDRFSAERPKGSFSTLEIQRTEQGDSAMYLCASSLAGTSGGPYEQYFGPGTRLTVT.

This clone appeared once. The V gene is TRBV6-2 or TRBV6-3, the J gene TRBJ2-7; D not certain. V dropped 5 bases and J dropped 5 bases, with 22 bases sitting between them. The CDR3 totals 16 residues. Germline V gene sequence: CDR1 MNHEY, CDR2 SVGEGT. This chain's CDR3 is CASSTTWAAGLHEQYF. The DNA for the CDR3 is TGTGCCAGCAGTACCACCTGGGCAGCTGGGCTCCACGAGCAGTACTTC.

The chain combines TRBV5-1 with TRBJ2-3, with D perhaps matching TRBD2 (5 bases). With 4 bases removed from V and 2 bases from J, the gap between germline ends came to 8 bases. Germline values: CDR1 SGHRS, CDR2 YFSETQ. This CDR3 comprises 13 residues. This CDR3 is CASSEGNTDTQYF. In nucleotides, the CDR3 is TGCGCCAGCAGCGAGGGCAACACAGATACGCAGTATTTT.

The J gene is TRBJ2-1, the V gene TRBV29-1; D unresolved. The CDR3 extends over 13 amino acids. The V end lost 2 bases, the J end lost 6 bases, and 11 bases lay between the germline ends. Looked up from germline, CDR1 is SQVTM and CDR2 is ANQGSEA. CDR3 residues: CSVERTDGNEQFF. The CDR3 DNA reads as TGCAGCGTTGAACGTACAGACGGCAATGAGCAGTTCTTC.

In its sample, this clone was seen many times. The V call is TRBV2, the J call TRBJ2-1; 13 bases fit TRBD2. The CDR3 is 15 residues long. The germline gives CDR1 SNHLY, CDR2 FYNNEI. Trimming took 7 bases from V and 7 from J; bases not matched to a gene: 7. The CDR3 sequence is CASISGLAGVNEQFF. The CDR3 DNA sequence: TGTGCCAGCATCAGCGGACTAGCGGGAGTGAATGAGCAGTTCTTC.

The chain combines TRBV2 with TRBJ2-3; 7 bases match TRBD2. CDR1 SNHLY and CDR2 FYNNEI come from the germline V gene. V lost 7 bases and J lost 1; bases outside the gene matches: 2. The CDR3 length is 13 residues. As DNA, the CDR3 is TGTGCCAGCATGGCGGGAGGCACAGATACGCAGTATTTT. Its translation: CASMAGGTDTQYF.

This sequence joins TRBV5-6 and TRBJ2-3; 8 bases are shared with TRBD2. V dropped 3 bases and J dropped 6; count of bases not matched to a gene: 6. Germline V gene lookup returns CDR1 SGHDT and CDR2 YYEEEE. This CDR3 is 14 amino acids long. For the CDR3, the DNA is TGTGCCAGCAGCTCAAGCGGGAGTCGGGATACGCAGTATTTT. Encoded protein: CASSSSGSRDTQYF.

The chain couples TRBV19 to TRBJ1-3, with a possible D match to TRBD1 (5 bases). CDR1 LNHDA and CDR2 SQIVND come from the germline V gene (reference sequence). The CDR3 extends over 16 amino acids. V lost 3 bases and J lost 4, with 16 bases in between. This CDR3 is CASSMVAFGAGNTIYF. CDR3 in DNA: TGTGCCAGTAGTATGGTTGCCTTTGGGGCGGGAAACACCATATATTTT.

The chain combines TRBV27 with TRBJ1-4, with D tentatively TRBD1 (5 bases). CDR3 size: 15 residues. CDR1 and CDR2 from the germline V gene are MNHEY and SMNVEV (reference sequence). The V and J ends lost 2 bases and 1 base respectively, with 8 bases between them. This CDR3 is CASSLNGGTNEKLFF. The CDR3 DNA reads TGTGCCAGCAGTTTAAACGGGGGAACTAATGAAAAACTGTTTTTT. Full variable domain (remainder filled in from reference TRBV27 and TRBJ1-4): EAQVTQNPRYLITVTGKKLTVTCSQNMNHEYMSWYRQDPGLGLRQIYYSMNVEVTDKGDVPEGYKVSRKEKRNFPLILESPSPNQTSLYFCASSLNGGTNEKLFFGSGTQLSVL.

The rearrangement uses TRBV11-3 and TRBJ2-5; perhaps TRBD2 as D (5 bases). The CDR3 is 15 amino acids. Trimming cost V 5 bases and J 2 bases, with 15 bases left between them. The germline V gene encodes CDR1 SGHNT and CDR2 YENEEA. The CDR3 nucleotides are TGTGCCAGCAGCAACGGACTCACAGTTCAAGAGACCCAGTACTTC. This gives the protein CASSNGLTVQETQYF.

V is TRBV18 and J is TRBJ2-7, with 11 bases that match TRBD2. This CDR3 is 15 amino acids long. CDR1 is KGHSH and CDR2 is LQKENI in the germline V gene. The trim removed 6 bases at V and 6 bases at J, leaving 10 bases unmatched. The CDR3 loop is CASSPTSGTFGEQYF. CDR3 DNA sequence: TGTGCCAGCTCCCCGACTAGCGGGACCTTTGGCGAGCAGTACTTC.

This clone was seen just once. The rearrangement joins TRBV27 to TRBJ2-1; 10 nucleotides align to TRBD1. Trimming removed 4 bases from V and 1 base from J; junction bases left unmatched: 7. The CDR3 is 17 amino acids. Germline CDR1 reads MNHEY; CDR2 reads SMNVEV (reference sequence). DNA for the CDR3: TGTGCCAGCAGTTCACGGACAGGGGGAGCGTCCTACAATGAGCAGTTCTTC. Translating gives CASSSRTGGASYNEQFF.

In its sample, this clone was seen once. J is TRBJ2-1 and V is TRBV5-6, with D possibly being TRBD2 (6 bases). The CDR3 is 16 amino acids. CDR1 SGHDT and CDR2 YYEEEE come from the germline V gene. Trimming removed 5 bases at V and 5 bases at J, with 20 bases between. The DNA of the CDR3 is TGTGCCAGCAGTACTTCCGCGACGGGACTCCACAATGAGCAGTTCTTC. This encodes CASSTSATGLHNEQFF.

The chain combines TRBV27 with TRBJ1-5, with 9 bases lining up with TRBD1. The V segment lost 6 bases and the J segment 6 bases; nucleotides outside the gene matches: 3. There are 13 residues in the CDR3. Germline CDR1 reads MNHEY; CDR2 reads SMNVEV (reference sequence). CDR3: CASSTGGGQPQHF. DNA of the CDR3: TGTGCCAGCAGCACAGGGGGCGGTCAGCCCCAGCATTTT.

This clone appeared once. The chain has TRBV19 and TRBJ1-1; 7 nucleotides agree with TRBD1. CDR3 length equals 15 residues. Trimming took 4 bases from V and 4 from J; bases not matched to a gene: 9. The germline V gene encodes CDR1 LNHDA and CDR2 SQIVND (reference sequence). The CDR3, as DNA: TGTGCCAGTAGTAACCCTTGGCAGGGGGTCACTGAAGCTTTCTTT. This sequence encodes CASSNPWQGVTEAFF.

This chain joins TRBV5-1 and TRBJ2-7; D is unresolved. V gave up 0 bases and J gave up 3 bases, with 13 bases separating them. Germline V gene lookup returns CDR1 SGHRS and CDR2 YFSETQ. The CDR3 is 15 residues long. CDR3 nucleotide sequence: TGCGCCAGCAGCTTGGCCCCTACTGGGCTCTACGAGCAGTACTTC. Translated, it gives CASSLAPTGLYEQYF.

The V gene is TRBV3-1 (or the pseudogene TRBV3-2), the J gene TRBJ2-1; 9 nucleotides agree with TRBD2. CDR3 size: 17 residues. The germline V gene encodes CDR1 LGHDT and CDR2 YNNKEL (reference sequence). J gave up 4 bases and V 2 bases, and 9 bases lay outside the gene matches. Here the CDR3 reads CASSQNVWAGGYNEQFF. As DNA, the CDR3 is TGTGCCAGCAGCCAAAATGTCTGGGCGGGAGGGTACAATGAGCAGTTCTTC.

The chain links TRBV12-3 or TRBV12-4 to TRBJ1-4, with D perhaps TRBD1 (6 bases). CDR3 length: 13 residues. V was trimmed by 5 bases and J by 7 bases, leaving 11 bases between them. The CDR3 is CASSPGVGEKLFF. The CDR3 DNA reads TGTGCCAGCAGTCCAGGGGTAGGTGAAAAACTGTTTTTT.

This sequence joins TRBV9 and TRBJ2-1, with 11 bases aligning to TRBD2. J was trimmed by 0 bases and V by 3 bases; bases with no gene match: 2. This CDR3 region has 16 residues. Germline V gene lookup returns CDR1 SGDLS and CDR2 YYNGEE. The CDR3: CASSETSGSSYNEQFF. DNA for the CDR3: TGTGCCAGCAGCGAAACTAGCGGGAGCTCCTACAATGAGCAGTTCTTC.

The chain recombines TRBV5-1 with TRBJ2-3; 7 positions match TRBD2. CDR1 SGHRS and CDR2 YFSETQ come from the germline V gene. This CDR3 is built from 17 residues. The J segment lost 5 bases and the V segment lost 1 base, leaving 13 bases of the junction unmatched. CDR3 sequence: CASSLSSNHERGDTQYF. Here the CDR3 DNA reads TGCGCCAGCAGCTTGAGTAGCAACCACGAGCGGGGAGATACGCAGTATTTT.

The chain is built from TRBV5-1 and TRBJ2-3; D is possibly TRBD1 (6 bases). CDR1 is SGHRS and CDR2 is YFSETQ in the germline V gene. The length of the CDR3 is 13 residues. Trimming cost V 0 bases and J 6 bases, with 8 bases left between them. The CDR3: CASSLDRADTQYF. DNA for the CDR3: TGCGCCAGCAGCTTGGACAGGGCTGATACGCAGTATTTT. Variable domain in full (rest from reference TRBV5-1 and TRBJ2-3): KAGVTQTPRYLIKTRGQQVTLSCSPISGHRSVSWYQQTPGQGLQFLFEYFSETQRNKGNFPGRFSGRQFSNSRSEMNVSTLELGDSALYLCASSLDRADTQYFGPGTRLTVL.

V gene TRBV29-1 combines with J gene TRBJ2-4; 7 nucleotides match TRBD2. With V trimmed by 7 bases and J by 0 bases, 9 bases remained unmatched. CDR3 length: 15 amino acids. Germline CDR1 is SQVTM and CDR2 is ANQGSEA. The CDR3 loop reads CSGGEGGVAKNIQYF. The CDR3 region has the DNA TGCAGCGGGGGGGAGGGAGGAGTAGCCAAAAACATTCAGTACTTC.